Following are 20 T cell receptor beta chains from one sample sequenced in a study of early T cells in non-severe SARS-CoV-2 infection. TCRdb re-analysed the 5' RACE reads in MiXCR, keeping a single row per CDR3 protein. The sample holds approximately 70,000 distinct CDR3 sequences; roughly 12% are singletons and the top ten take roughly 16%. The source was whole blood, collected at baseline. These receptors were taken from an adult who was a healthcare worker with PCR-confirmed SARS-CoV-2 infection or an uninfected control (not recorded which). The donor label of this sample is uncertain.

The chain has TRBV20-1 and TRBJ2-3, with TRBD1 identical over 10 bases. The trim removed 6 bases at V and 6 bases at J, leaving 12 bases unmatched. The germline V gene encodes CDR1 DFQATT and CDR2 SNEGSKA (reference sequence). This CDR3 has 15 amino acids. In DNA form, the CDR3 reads TGCAGTGCCATCCCCCGGGACAGGGGTTCCGATACGCAGTATTTT. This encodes CSAIPRDRGSDTQYF.

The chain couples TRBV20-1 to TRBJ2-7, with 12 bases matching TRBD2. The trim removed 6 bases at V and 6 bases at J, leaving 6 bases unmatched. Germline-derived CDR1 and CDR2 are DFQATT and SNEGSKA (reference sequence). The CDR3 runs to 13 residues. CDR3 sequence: CSAATSGSTEQYF. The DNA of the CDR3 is TGCAGTGCCGCGACTAGCGGGAGCACCGAGCAGTACTTC.

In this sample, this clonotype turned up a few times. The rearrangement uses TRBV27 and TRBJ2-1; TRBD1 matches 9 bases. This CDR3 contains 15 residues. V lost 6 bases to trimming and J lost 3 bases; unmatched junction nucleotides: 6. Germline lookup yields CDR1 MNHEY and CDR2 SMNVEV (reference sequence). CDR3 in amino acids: CASSSDRGGYNEQFF. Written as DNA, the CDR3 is TGTGCCAGCAGCTCCGACAGGGGGGGCTACAATGAGCAGTTCTTC.

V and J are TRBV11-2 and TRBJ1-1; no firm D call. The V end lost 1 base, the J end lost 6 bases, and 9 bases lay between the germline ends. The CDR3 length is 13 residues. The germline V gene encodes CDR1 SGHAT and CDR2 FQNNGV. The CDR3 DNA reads TGTGCCAGCAGCTTAGTTCCGGGCGCTGAAGCTTTCTTT. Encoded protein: CASSLVPGAEAFF. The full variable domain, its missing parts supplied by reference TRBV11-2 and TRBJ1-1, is EAGVAQSPRYKIIEKRQSVAFWCNPISGHATLYWYQQILGQGPKLLIQFQNNGVVDDSQLPKDRFSAERLKGVDSTLKIQPAKLEDSAVYLCASSLVPGAEAFFGQGTRLTVV.

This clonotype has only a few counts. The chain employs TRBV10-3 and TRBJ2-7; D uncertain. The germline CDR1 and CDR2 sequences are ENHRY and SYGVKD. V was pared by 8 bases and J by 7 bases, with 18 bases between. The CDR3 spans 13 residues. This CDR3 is CAIGSGLLSEQYF. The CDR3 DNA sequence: TGTGCCATCGGCTCAGGTTTGCTCTCGGAGCAGTACTTC.

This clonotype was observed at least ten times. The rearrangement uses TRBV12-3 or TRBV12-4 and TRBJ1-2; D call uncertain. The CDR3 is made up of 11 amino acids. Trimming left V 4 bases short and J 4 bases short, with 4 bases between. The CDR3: CASSSFYGYTF. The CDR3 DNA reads TGTGCCAGCAGTTCCTTCTATGGCTACACCTTC.

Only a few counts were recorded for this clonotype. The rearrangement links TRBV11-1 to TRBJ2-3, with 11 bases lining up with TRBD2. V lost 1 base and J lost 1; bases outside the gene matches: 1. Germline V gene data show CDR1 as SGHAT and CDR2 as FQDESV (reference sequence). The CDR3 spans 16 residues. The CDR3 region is CASSLELAGGTDTQYF. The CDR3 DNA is TGTGCCAGCAGCTTAGAACTAGCGGGAGGCACAGATACGCAGTATTTT.

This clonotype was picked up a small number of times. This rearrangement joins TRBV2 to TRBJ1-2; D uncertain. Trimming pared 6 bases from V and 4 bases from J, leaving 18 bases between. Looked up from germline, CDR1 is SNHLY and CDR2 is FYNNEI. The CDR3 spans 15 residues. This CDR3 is CASRNPERALYGYTF. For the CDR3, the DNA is TGTGCCAGCAGGAACCCAGAACGAGCCCTCTATGGCTACACCTTC.

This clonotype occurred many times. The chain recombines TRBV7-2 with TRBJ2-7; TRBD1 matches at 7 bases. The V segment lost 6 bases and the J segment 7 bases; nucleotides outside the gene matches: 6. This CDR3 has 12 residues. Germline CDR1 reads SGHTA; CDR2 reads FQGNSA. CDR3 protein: CASRTGEQEQYF. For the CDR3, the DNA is TGTGCCAGCAGAACAGGGGAACAAGAGCAGTACTTC.

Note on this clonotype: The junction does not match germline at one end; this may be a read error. The CDR3 reads CVTSRDFGQVFGSSGNTIYF. CDR3 coding DNA: TGTGTCACCAGCAGAGATTTCGGACAGGTCTTCGGGTCAAGTGGAAACACCATATATTTT. The chain joins TRBV15 to TRBJ1-3, with 7 bases fitting TRBD1. The germline V gene has CDR1 LNHNV and CDR2 YYDKDF (reference sequence). The CDR3 has 20 amino acids.

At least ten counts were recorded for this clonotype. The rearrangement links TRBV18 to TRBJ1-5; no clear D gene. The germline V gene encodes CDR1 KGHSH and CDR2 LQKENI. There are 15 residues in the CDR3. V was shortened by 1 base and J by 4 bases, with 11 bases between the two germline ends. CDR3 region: CASSPLAVINQPQHF. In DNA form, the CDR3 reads TGTGCCAGCTCACCACTTGCAGTGATTAATCAGCCCCAGCATTTT.

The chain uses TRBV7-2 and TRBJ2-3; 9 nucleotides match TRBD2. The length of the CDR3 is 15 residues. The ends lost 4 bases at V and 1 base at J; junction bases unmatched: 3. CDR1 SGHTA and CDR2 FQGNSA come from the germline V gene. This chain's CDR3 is CASSSKRGGTDTQYF. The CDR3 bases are TGTGCCAGCAGCTCGAAGCGGGGGGGCACAGATACGCAGTATTTT.

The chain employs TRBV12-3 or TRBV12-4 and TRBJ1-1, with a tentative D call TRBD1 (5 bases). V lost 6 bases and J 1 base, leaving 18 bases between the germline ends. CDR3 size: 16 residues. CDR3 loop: CASSLAHQGPNTEAFF. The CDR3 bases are TGTGCCAGCAGCTTGGCCCATCAGGGACCGAACACTGAAGCTTTCTTT.

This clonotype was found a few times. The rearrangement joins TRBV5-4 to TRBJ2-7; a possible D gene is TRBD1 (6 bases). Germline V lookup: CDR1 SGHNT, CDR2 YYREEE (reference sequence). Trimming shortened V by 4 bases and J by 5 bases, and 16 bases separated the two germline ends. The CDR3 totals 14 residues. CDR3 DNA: TGTGCCAGCAGCCCCGGGACATCAACCCACGAGCAGTACTTC. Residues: CASSPGTSTHEQYF.

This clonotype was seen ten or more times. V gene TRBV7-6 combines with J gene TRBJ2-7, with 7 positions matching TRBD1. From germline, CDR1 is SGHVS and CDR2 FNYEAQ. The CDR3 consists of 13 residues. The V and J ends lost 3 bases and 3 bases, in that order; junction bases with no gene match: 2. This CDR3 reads CASSLGQYYEQYF. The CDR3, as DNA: TGTGCCAGCAGCTTGGGACAGTACTACGAGCAGTACTTC.

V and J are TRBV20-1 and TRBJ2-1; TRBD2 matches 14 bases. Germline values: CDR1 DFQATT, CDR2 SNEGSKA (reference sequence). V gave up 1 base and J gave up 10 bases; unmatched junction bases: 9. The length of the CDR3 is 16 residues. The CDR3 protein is CSARVPRTSGGLEQFF. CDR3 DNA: TGCAGTGCTAGAGTCCCCCGGACTAGCGGGGGGTTGGAGCAGTTCTTC.

CDR3 sequence: CASSLVTGNYEQYF. The CDR3 DNA follows: TGTGCCAGCAGCTTAGTCACGGGAAACTACGAGCAGTACTTC. This rearrangement joins TRBV7-2 to TRBJ2-7; TRBD2 might be the D (5 bases). V lost 1 base to trimming and J lost 3 bases, with 10 bases between them. Germline loops: CDR1 SGHTA, CDR2 FQGNSA. CDR3 length: 14 amino acids.

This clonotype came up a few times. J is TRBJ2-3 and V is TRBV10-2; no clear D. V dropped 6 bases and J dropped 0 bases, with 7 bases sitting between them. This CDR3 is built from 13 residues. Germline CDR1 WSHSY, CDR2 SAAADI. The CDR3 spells CASREVSTDTQYF. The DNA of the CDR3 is TGCGCCAGCAGGGAAGTCAGCACAGATACGCAGTATTTT.

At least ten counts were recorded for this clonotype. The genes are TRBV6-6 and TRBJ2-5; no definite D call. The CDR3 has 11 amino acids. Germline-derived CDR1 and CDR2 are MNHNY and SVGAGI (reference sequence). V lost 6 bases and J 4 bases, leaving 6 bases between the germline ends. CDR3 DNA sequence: TGTGCCAGCAGAGGAACAGAGACCCAGTACTTC. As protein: CASRGTETQYF.

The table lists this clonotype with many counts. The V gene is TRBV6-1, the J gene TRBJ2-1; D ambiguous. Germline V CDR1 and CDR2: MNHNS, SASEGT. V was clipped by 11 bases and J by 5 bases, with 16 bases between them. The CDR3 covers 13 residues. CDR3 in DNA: TGTGCCCTGACGTTAAGGGTCAACAATGAGCAGTTCTTC. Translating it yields CALTLRVNNEQFF.